The next 8 T cell receptor beta chains were all read from a single sample in a study of T cell responses to AZD1222 COVID-19 vaccine. Sequencing used immunoSEQ multiplex PCR; TCRdb keeps in-frame clones, though not all of them. The sample shows more than 100,000 clones, approximately 90% of them seen only once. The input for sequencing was peripheral blood, taken on day 0 of AZD1222 vaccination. These receptors were obtained from an adult in good health.

The chain combines TRBV7-8 with TRBJ2-5; D is perhaps TRBD1 or TRBD2 (5 bases each). The length of the CDR3 is 14 residues. CDR1 SGHVS and CDR2 FQNEAQ come from the germline V gene. Trimming cost V 5 bases and J 0 bases, with 10 bases left between them. CDR3 loop: CASSKWGYQETQYF. CDR3 nucleotide sequence: TGTGCCAGCAGCAAATGGGGGTACCAAGAGACCCAGTACTTC.

The CDR3 spells CASSQDLGGGNTIYF. The CDR3 DNA is TGTGCCAGCAGCCAAGATCTGGGAGGCGGAAACACCATATATTTT. The rearrangement joins TRBV3-1 (or the pseudogene TRBV3-2) to TRBJ1-3, with D unclear. V gave up 0 bases and J gave up 4 bases, with 10 bases separating them. The CDR3 has 15 residues. CDR1 and CDR2 (germline): LGHDT, YNNKEL (reference sequence).

This clone was recorded once. The DNA of the CDR3 is TGTGCCAGCAGCCGCCCGGGACTAGCGGGAGGCGATGAGCAGTTCTTC. It specifies CASSRPGLAGGDEQFF. The rearrangement links TRBV3-1 (or the pseudogene TRBV3-2) to TRBJ2-1, with 15 bases that match TRBD2. The germline V gene has CDR1 LGHDT and CDR2 YNNKEL (reference sequence). V trimming: 4 bases; J trimming: 8 bases; junction bases outside the gene matches: 6. This CDR3 contains 16 residues.

The chain recombines TRBV29-1 with TRBJ1-1, with D perhaps TRBD1 (5 bases). CDR1 is SQVTM and CDR2 is ANQGSEA in the germline V gene. The CDR3 loop spans 15 amino acids. Trimming took 0 bases from V and 5 from J, leaving 16 bases between them. CDR3 nucleotides: TGCAGCGTTGAAGATCTGGGGACGGGAGGGACTGAAGCTTTCTTT. It translates to CSVEDLGTGGTEAFF.

The chain joins TRBV3-1 (or the pseudogene TRBV3-2) to TRBJ2-2, with D maybe TRBD1 (6 bases). V lost 3 bases and J lost 2, with 10 bases in between. Germline CDR1 LGHDT, CDR2 YNNKEL (reference sequence). The CDR3 consists of 15 residues. CDR3 coding DNA: TGTGCCAGCAGCCACATAGGGACAAACACCGGGGAGCTGTTTTTT. Protein: CASSHIGTNTGELFF.

This clone has more than one count but fewer than ten. The chain carries TRBV5-1 and TRBJ2-1; either TRBD1 or TRBD2 may fit D (5 bases each). The CDR3 sequence is 15 residues long. The germline CDR1 and CDR2 sequences are SGHRS and YFSETQ. Trimming removed 4 bases from V and 6 bases from J, with 17 bases in between. CDR3 bases: TGCGCCAGCAGCCTCGGATCCCCTGGGGGCAATGAGCAGTTCTTC. Its translation: CASSLGSPGGNEQFF.

The J gene is TRBJ1-5, the V gene TRBV28, with D possibly TRBD1 on 5 matching bases. The germline V and J ends were trimmed by 9 bases and 1 base, with 13 bases remaining between them. This CDR3 spans 14 amino acids. Per the germline V gene, CDR1 is MDHEN and CDR2 is SYDVKM. This CDR3 is CASRRGGSNQPQHF. In nucleotides, the CDR3 is TGTGCCAGTCGCCGGGGGGGGAGCAATCAGCCCCAGCATTTT.

V gene TRBV30 combines with J gene TRBJ2-5; D gene uncertain. CDR1 GTSNPN and CDR2 SVGIG come from the germline V gene (reference sequence). Trimming left V 2 bases short and J 1 base short, with 5 bases between. The CDR3 is made up of 12 amino acids. CDR3 DNA: TGTGCCTGGAGTTGGACCCAAGAGACCCAGTACTTC. Encoded protein: CAWSWTQETQYF.